A selection of T cell receptor beta chains follows, all from one sample in a study of cytomegalovirus exposure and HLA in healthy donors. The repertoire was sequenced with immunoSEQ multiplex PCR; TCRdb's copy has only in-frame clones and lacks some. The sample lists 130,000 to 150,000 clones; about 73% were seen once. The sample comprised PBMCs. These receptors were collected from a man aged 35-49 years in good health and CMV-seropositive. CDR3s include the opening cysteine and the closing phenylalanine or tryptophan. Fields, in order: J gene, D gene, V gene, clone size, CDR3 DNA, CDR3 protein. A D gene is named only where the DNA matches it firmly. Size values are once, few and many counts, or a class for expanded clones, and some rows have none.

TRBJ1-5,-,TRBV19,few,TGTGCCAGTAGTATGAGGAGAGGTGGGGGGGCTGCGGATCAGCCCCAGCATTTT,CASSMRRGGGAADQPQHF
TRBJ2-7,-,TRBV7-8,-,TGTGCCAGCAGCTTAGGTGCTTCAAGCTCCTACGAGCAGTACTTC,CASSLGASSSYEQYF
TRBJ2-7,TRBD1,TRBV5-1,-,TGCGCCAGCAGCTTGGGACCGGGACAGAATTACGAGCAGTACTTC,CASSLGPGQNYEQYF
TRBJ2-1,TRBD2,TRBV5-1,-,TGCGCCAGCAGCACGGGGACTAGCGGGAGTTATTATGAGCAGTTCTTC,CASSTGTSGSYYEQFF
TRBJ2-1,TRBD1,TRBV9,once,TGTGCCAGCAGCGGACTGTACAGGGGAAGTGTCTCTGAGCAGTTCTTC,CASSGLYRGSVSEQFF
TRBJ2-3,TRBD1,TRBV5-4,once,TGTGCCAGCAGCTTTTCCACCCGGGACAGATACACAGATACGCAGTATTTT,CASSFSTRDRYTDTQYF
TRBJ1-5,TRBD1,TRBV7-8,few,TGTGCCAGCAGCCCTACAGGACAGGCAAGGGCTCAGCCCCAGCATTTT,CASSPTGQARAQPQHF
TRBJ2-7,TRBD2,TRBV30,-,TGTGCCTGGAGTCGGCTAGCGGGGTCCTACGGGCAGTACTTC,CAWSRLAGSYGQYF
TRBJ2-3,-,TRBV6-4,-,TGTGCCAGCAGTTCGACTGGATCGAGCACAGATACGCAGTATTTT,CASSSTGSSTDTQYF
TRBJ2-1,TRBD2,TRBV10-3,-,TGTGCCATCAGTGGCCAGCGGGACTACCCCAATGAGCAGTTCTTC,CAISGQRDYPNEQFF
TRBJ1-2,-,TRBV7-9,-,TGTGCCAGCAGCCCACAGGGCCCCTATGGCTACACCTTC,CASSPQGPYGYTF
TRBJ1-4,TRBD1,TRBV6-1,-,TGTGCCAGCATAAGAGACAGGGGGCGGGAAAAACTGTTTTTT,CASIRDRGREKLFF
TRBJ2-7,TRBD2,TRBV6-1,once,TGTGCCAGCAGGAGAGGTGCTAGCGGGCCCTACGAGCAGTACTTC,CASRRGASGPYEQYF
TRBJ2-1,-,TRBV2,-,TGTGCCAGCAGTGCGGGATTCATCTACAATGAGCAGTTCTTC,CASSAGFIYNEQFF
TRBJ1-4,-,TRBV25-1,-,TGTGCCAGCAGCGGTTCAAATGAAAAACTGTTTTTT,CASSGSNEKLFF
TRBJ2-2,TRBD2,TRBV4-3,few,TGCGCCAGCAGCCGTCGGGAGGGCGAAGGGGAGCTGTTTTTT,CASSRREGEGELFF
TRBJ1-1,-,TRBV5-1,-,TGCGCCAGCAGTATACAGGGAGACAACACTGAAGCTTTCTTT,CASSIQGDNTEAFF
TRBJ2-5,TRBD1,TRBV19,-,TGTGCCAGTACAGGGACAGGGCGCGAGACCCAGTACTTC,CASTGTGRETQYF
TRBJ2-7,-,TRBV5-1,-,TGCGCCAGCAGCTGGGGCGGCGGGGCAGGTAACGAGCAGTACTTC,CASSWGGGAGNEQYF
TRBJ2-7,-,TRBV6-5,-,TGTGCCAGCAGCCTAGGGGGACCTCGTTCCTACGAGCAGTACTTC,CASSLGGPRSYEQYF
TRBJ2-7,-,TRBV6-5,-,TGTGCCAGCAGGCGAGGACAGTTACCAATTTACGAGCAGTACTTC,CASRRGQLPIYEQYF
TRBJ2-5,-,TRBV5-1,few,TGCGCCAGCAGAAGGGAGAGACTTGCGGCACAAGAGACCCAGTACTTC,CASRRERLAAQETQYF
TRBJ2-7,-,TRBV5-6,-,TGTGCCAGCAGCCCCCGGGTAACAGGGCGGATAAACGAGCAGTACTTC,CASSPRVTGRINEQYF
TRBJ1-6,TRBD1,TRBV6-6,-,TGTGCCAGCTCGGTGGGGCAGGGGGATTCACCCCTCCACTTT,CASSVGQGDSPLHF
TRBJ2-7,-,TRBV27,-,TGTGCCAGCAGTTTAGGGGCCTCCTACGAGCAGTACTTC,CASSLGASYEQYF
TRBJ2-5,TRBD1,TRBV5-6,-,TGTGCCAGCAGCAGACCGGTCGGGCAGGGGGCAGAGACCCAGTACTTC,CASSRPVGQGAETQYF